Listed below are T cell receptor beta chains from one sample, sequenced in a study of cytomegalovirus exposure and HLA in healthy donors. The data were produced by immunoSEQ multiplex PCR, yet TCRdb's version contains in-frame clones alone and is incomplete. The sample shows fewer than 200,000 clones, around 85% of them seen only once. Sequencing input: PBMCs. The source is a man aged 18-30 years in good health and CMV-seropositive. Each CDR3 is given without its conserved first and last residue.

v_call cdr3_length cdr3_aa
TRBV27 11 ASKLPDASGYT
TRBV11-3 14 ASSTRERGSYNEQF
TRBV10-3 12 AISAGGGNTEAF
TRBV2 16 ASSALGLAQTSTDTQY
TRBV19 12 ASSPRDSNQPQH
TRBV15 12 ATSRVIAGETQY
TRBV30 11 AWSVGGNTEAF
TRBV14 13 ASSQAYRDTTEAF
TRBV28 11 ASTELAGGKQY
TRBV28 11 ASKGGSTDTQY
TRBV7-9 15 ASSSTGLVLRRDTQY
TRBV28 14 ASSLWSGVSNYGYT
TRBV5-1 10 ASRELNTEAF
TRBV30 11 AWRGQGQNTIY
TRBV4-1 15 ASSHHLPGGFQETQY
TRBV7-3 12 ASSPDYLTDTQY
TRBV6-5 11 ASGSGVNTEAF
TRBV11-3 12 ASSRSDNSYEQY
TRBV5-1 13 ASSLSSVEGETQY
TRBV4-2 15 ASSQQGTGTNNGELF
TRBV13 12 ASSFELVDNEQF
TRBV6-5 11 ASSPTQQGPQH
TRBV9 17 ASSVHNQVVPGANTEAF
TRBV5-4 13 ASSFGAGGLETQY
TRBV30 13 AWSAGTDSSYEQY
TRBV5-1 13 ASKSGGVTNTEAF
TRBV6-5 11 ASSRDITYEQY
TRBV5-1 11 ASSPTGNTEAF
TRBV10-2 15 ASSESGSSTPNSPLH
TRBV11-1 13 ASSPGTSGSYEQY
TRBV2 11 ASSKGQVETQY
TRBV5-1 17 ASSSTPLAGGGREETQY
TRBV27 13 ASSLSAGVNTEAF
TRBV6-5 11 ASSYGQSKKLF
TRBV7-3 12 ASSPDRTYTEAF
TRBV5-1 13 ASSLDRGSNYGYT
TRBV2 11 ASTGTGEEKLF
TRBV7-9 11 ASSKGLNTEAF
TRBV29-1 10 SVGDRVAEAF
TRBV7-9 12 ASSLTSGDYEQY
TRBV27 11 ASSLGRGTEAF
TRBV25-1 15 ASSERGQGGAKNIQY
TRBV4-1 13 ASSQDRGKSYEQY